These T cell receptor beta chains were read from a single sample in a study of cytomegalovirus exposure and HLA in healthy donors. The method was immunoSEQ multiplex PCR; TCRdb's version includes in-frame clones alone and lacks a portion of them. The profile shows 140,000 to 150,000 clones, about 82% of them singletons. The material sequenced was PBMCs. The source of these receptors is a male donor in good health and CMV-seronegative. Both conserved end residues are part of each CDR3. Fields, in order: V gene, clone size, CDR3 length, J gene, D gene, CDR3 DNA, CDR3 protein. A D gene is named only where the DNA matches it firmly. Clone size is shown for a subset of rows, as once, few, many or a class of expanded clone.

>TRBV10-3|-|18|TRBJ2-2|TRBD1
TGTGCCATCAGTGAGTCGGGACAGGGGAAGATAAGGGCCGAGGAGCTGTTTTTT
CAISESGQGKIRAEELFF
>TRBV18|-|12|TRBJ1-2|TRBD1
TGTGCCACCCGAGGGACAGCCTATGGCTACACCTTC
CATRGTAYGYTF
>TRBV14|-|13|TRBJ2-2|-
TGTGCCAGCAGCCAAGTCGGTTCCGGGGAGCTGTTTTTT
CASSQVGSGELFF
>TRBV7-9|-|14|TRBJ1-1|TRBD1
TGTGCCAGCAGCCCCGGACAGGGGCACACTGAAGCTTTCTTT
CASSPGQGHTEAFF
>TRBV9|-|13|TRBJ2-3|-
TGTGCCAGCAGCGTAGGGCTCACAGATACGCAGTATTTT
CASSVGLTDTQYF
>TRBV5-4|-|15|TRBJ2-7|-
-
CASSLDWGSGSPPRF
>TRBV5-6|-|15|TRBJ2-3|-
TGTGCCAGCAGCTTGCACGGTCGATCCACAGATACGCAGTATTTT
CASSLHGRSTDTQYF
>TRBV5-6|-|17|TRBJ2-1|TRBD2
TGTGCCAGCAGCGGTAGCGGGAGGGCCCTTCCCACCCATGAGCAGTTCTTC
CASSGSGRALPTHEQFF
>TRBV11-3|-|20|TRBJ1-1|TRBD1
TGTGCCAGCAGCTCCCCGGGACAGGGGGCCTATCAGATCCTGAACACTGAAGCTTTCTTT
CASSSPGQGAYQILNTEAFF
>TRBV4-1|-|14|TRBJ2-7|TRBD2
TGCGCCAGCAGCCAGGGCGGGAGGCCCTACGAGCAGTACTTC
CASSQGGRPYEQYF
>TRBV19|-|16|TRBJ2-5|TRBD2
TGTGCCAGTAGTCTGGTAGGGGCCCTCGGGAGGGAGACCCAGTACTTC
CASSLVGALGRETQYF
>TRBV6-5|-|16|TRBJ2-7|TRBD2
TGTGCCAGCAGTTACTCGACCAGCGGGAGCTCCTACGAGCAGTACTTC
CASSYSTSGSSYEQYF
>TRBV7-3|once|13|TRBJ1-1|TRBD1
TGTGCCAGCAGCCGAGGGGGCGGAGACGAAGCTTTCTTT
CASSRGGGDEAFF
>TRBV6-6|-|14|TRBJ1-5|-
TGTGCCAGCAGTTACTTGACAGGACCGACGCCCCAGCATTTT
CASSYLTGPTPQHF
>TRBV5-5|-|15|TRBJ1-1|-
TGTGCCAGCAGCCCTGAGTTGATCCCGAACACTGAAGCTTTCTTT
CASSPELIPNTEAFF
>TRBV7-2|once|15|TRBJ1-1|-
TGTGCCAGCACCCTAGGCGGGGTACAGAACACTGAAGCTTTCTTT
CASTLGGVQNTEAFF
>TRBV11-2|once|17|TRBJ2-3|TRBD2
TGTGCCAGCAGCTTACTGGGGGGGGGAGTGGGCACAGATACGCAGTATTTT
CASSLLGGGVGTDTQYF
>TRBV5-6|-|15|TRBJ2-7|-
TGTGCCAGCAGGGCCGGGACAAACCCCACCTACGAGCAGTACTTC
CASRAGTNPTYEQYF
>TRBV9|-|15|TRBJ2-7|-
TGTGCCAGCAGCCCGACGGGCGGGACCTCCTACGAGCAGTACTTC
CASSPTGGTSYEQYF
>TRBV25-1|-|14|TRBJ1-6|TRBD1
TGTGCCAGCACTTCAGACAGGGCGAATTCACCCCTCCACTTT
CASTSDRANSPLHF
>TRBV29-1|-|13|TRBJ1-2|TRBD1
TGCAGCGCACCGGGACAGGGGGCTTATGGCTACACCTTC
CSAPGQGAYGYTF
>TRBV7-2|-|15|TRBJ2-7|-
TGTGCCAGCAGCTTAGTGGGTGGAGAGTCCTACGAGCAGTACTTC
CASSLVGGESYEQYF
>TRBV2|-|13|TRBJ2-2|-
TGTGCCAGCAGCCGACTAGTTCCCGGGGAGCTGTTTTTT
CASSRLVPGELFF